The 8 T cell receptor beta chains below all came from one sample that was sequenced in a study of CXCR3-negative and CXCR3-positive naive CD8 T cells (dated by TCRdb to 2018 to 2020). The reads were generated on a NextSeq 550. The Human TCR Profiling Kit (MiLaboratory) was used to make UMI-labeled 5' RACE TRB cDNA libraries. The reads underwent TCRdb reprocessing, giving one record for each CDR3 protein sequence and no DNA. The sample's own table lists 30,000 to 40,000 distinct CDR3 sequences. The ten largest clones represent around 15% of the sample. The specimen sequenced was memory CD8+ T cells from blood. This sample's cell subset or site label indicates: conventional CD8+ memory T cells (TMEM), sorted as controls. These receptors were taken from a human donor in good health. Some clones in this sample may be carry-over from other donors' samples.

V usage is TRBV29-1 and J usage is TRBJ2-1. Germline V CDR1 and CDR2: SQVTM, ANQGSEA. The CDR3 extends over 14 amino acids. The CDR3 sequence is CSVRSLSSYNEQFF.

The chain carries TRBV3-1 and TRBJ2-7; absent DNA, TCRdb's TRBD1 call cannot be checked. Germline lookup yields CDR1 LGHDT and CDR2 YNNKEL (reference sequence). There are 12 residues in the CDR3. CDR3 amino acids: CASSQETGEQYF.

The chain is built from TRBV20-1 and TRBJ2-3; with no DNA, the TCRdb D assignment of TRBD2 cannot be verified. Per the germline V gene, CDR1 is DFQATT and CDR2 is SNEGSKA (reference sequence). The CDR3 is 15 amino acids. The CDR3 sequence: CSAREYSGSTDTQYF.

This CDR3 is CASSQDSSNSYNEQFF. The chain recombines TRBV4-2 with TRBJ2-1. The germline gives CDR1 LGHNA, CDR2 YNFKEQ. The CDR3 consists of 16 residues.

V is TRBV14 and J is TRBJ1-5. This CDR3 is 12 amino acids long. Germline V gives CDR1 SGHDN, CDR2 FVKESK. CDR3 region: CASSLWNQPQHF.

The chain combines TRBV4-3 with TRBJ2-3; the TCRdb D gene call, TRBD1, has no DNA to confirm it. CDR1 is LGHNA, CDR2 YSLEER, per germline. The CDR3 has 13 residues. The CDR3 loop is CASSHPGVDTQYF.

The chain joins TRBV4-2 to TRBJ2-7; TCRdb picks TRBD2, but there is no DNA to check that call. The CDR3 is 16 amino acids. Germline V gene data show CDR1 as LGHNA and CDR2 as YNFKEQ. This CDR3 is CASSQAPGLASYEQYF.

This rearrangement joins TRBV5-5 to TRBJ2-7; the TRBD1 assignment by TCRdb is unverifiable without DNA. CDR1 is SGHKS and CDR2 is YYEKEE in the germline V gene (reference sequence). The CDR3 has 12 amino acids. The CDR3 here is CASSTGLSEQYF.